This record concerns one T cell receptor (beta chain) sequence. Libraries were prepared by immunoSEQ multiplex PCR; TCRdb keeps only in-frame clonotypes and omits some of them. The sample carries 350,000 to 550,000 clones, approximately 90% recorded once. The sample belongs to a study of blood T cell repertoires in COVID-19. Across the study: Sites across the United States, Italy and Spain contributed samples from acute and convalescent COVID-19. Sample material is recorded as cDNA or gDNA derived from T cells, B-cell-depleted T cells, or PBMCs.

The CDR3 totals 15 residues. Germline assignment: CDR1 GTSNPN and CDR2 SVGIG (reference sequence). V was pared by 3 bases and J by 5 bases, with 11 bases of the junction left unmatched. The chain combines TRBV30 with TRBJ2-5, with TRBD2 matching over 8 bases. Sample: peripheral blood. The receptor was derived from a woman in her 30s with acute or convalescent COVID-19. CDR3 sequence: CAWSGGGSSAETQYF. As DNA, the CDR3 is TGTGCCTGGAGCGGGGGGGGTTCTTCCGCGGAGACCCAGTACTTC.